The TCR beta chain under discussion was sequenced for a study of blood T cell repertoires in COVID-19. For the study at large: Acute and convalescent COVID-19 specimens originated in the United States, Italy and Spain. T cells, B-cell-depleted T cells, or PBMCs supplied cDNA or gDNA.

Per the original data handling: The authors estimated nucleated cell counts from reference gene primer amplification. Produced via immunoSEQ multiplex PCR; TCRdb's table is partial and in-frame only. V, J and clone size derive from that table, while D and trimming were established from the DNA sequence. The sample has tens of thousands of clones, about nine tenths seen once. Losses at the gene ends were 4 bases for V and 5 bases for J; bases not matched to a gene: 4. This CDR3 is built from 14 residues. Germline assignment: CDR1 SGHKS and CDR2 YYEKEE (reference sequence). The V gene is TRBV5-5, the J gene TRBJ2-7, with 12 nucleotides matching TRBD2. The origin of this receptor is a human donor in a cohort sampled during active COVID-19. Material: peripheral blood. The CDR3 nucleotides are TGTGCCAGCAGCCGGACTAGCGGGGTCGACGAGCAGTACTTC. Protein sequence: CASSRTSGVDEQYF. Together with reference TRBV5-5 and TRBJ2-7, the CDR3 gives the full variable domain: DAGVTQSPTHLIKTRGQQVTLRCSPISGHKSVSWYQQVLGQGPQFIFQYYEKEERGRGNFPDRFSARQFPNYSSELNVNALLLGDSALYLCASSRTSGVDEQYFGPGTRLTVT.